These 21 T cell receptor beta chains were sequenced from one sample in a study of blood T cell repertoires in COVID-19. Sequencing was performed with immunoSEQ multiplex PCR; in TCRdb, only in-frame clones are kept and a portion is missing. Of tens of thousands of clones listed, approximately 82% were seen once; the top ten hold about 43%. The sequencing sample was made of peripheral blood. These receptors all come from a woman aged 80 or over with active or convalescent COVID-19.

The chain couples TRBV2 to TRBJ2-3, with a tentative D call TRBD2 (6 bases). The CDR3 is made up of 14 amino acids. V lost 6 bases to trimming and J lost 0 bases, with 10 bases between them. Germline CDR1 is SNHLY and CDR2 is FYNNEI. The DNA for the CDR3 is TGTGCCAGCAGCCGGACTACTAGCACAGATACGCAGTATTTT. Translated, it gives CASSRTTSTDTQYF.

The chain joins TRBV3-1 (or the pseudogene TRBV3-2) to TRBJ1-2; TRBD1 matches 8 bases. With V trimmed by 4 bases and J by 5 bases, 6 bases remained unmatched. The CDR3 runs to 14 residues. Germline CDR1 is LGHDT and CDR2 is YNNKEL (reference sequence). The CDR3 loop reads CASSPTGVRYGYTF. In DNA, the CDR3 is TGTGCCAGCAGCCCGACAGGGGTTCGATATGGCTACACCTTC.

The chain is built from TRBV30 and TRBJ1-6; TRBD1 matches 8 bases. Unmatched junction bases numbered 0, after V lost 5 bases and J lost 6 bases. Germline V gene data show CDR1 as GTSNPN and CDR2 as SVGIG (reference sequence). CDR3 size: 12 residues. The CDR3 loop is CAWDRGNSPLHF. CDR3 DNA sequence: TGTGCCTGGGACAGGGGTAATTCACCCCTCCACTTT.

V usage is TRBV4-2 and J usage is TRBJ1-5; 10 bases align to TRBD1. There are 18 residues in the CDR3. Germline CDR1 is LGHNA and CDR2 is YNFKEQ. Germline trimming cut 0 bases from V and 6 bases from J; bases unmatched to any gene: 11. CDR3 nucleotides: TGTGCCAGCAGCCAAGATCTTCTCCGACAGGGGGCTGTTCAGCCCCAGCATTTT. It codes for CASSQDLLRQGAVQPQHF.

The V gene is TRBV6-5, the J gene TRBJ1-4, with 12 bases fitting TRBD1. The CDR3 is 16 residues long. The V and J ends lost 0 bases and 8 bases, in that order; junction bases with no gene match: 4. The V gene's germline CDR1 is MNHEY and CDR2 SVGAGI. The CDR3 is CASSYSGQGAWEKLFF. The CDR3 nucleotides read TGTGCCAGCAGTTACTCGGGACAGGGGGCGTGGGAAAAACTGTTTTTT.

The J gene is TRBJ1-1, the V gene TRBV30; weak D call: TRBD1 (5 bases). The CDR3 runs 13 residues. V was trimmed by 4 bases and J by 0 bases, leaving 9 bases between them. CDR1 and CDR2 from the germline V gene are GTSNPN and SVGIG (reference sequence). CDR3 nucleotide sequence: TGTGCCTGGATTTGGGGCCTGAACACTGAAGCTTTCTTT. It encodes CAWIWGLNTEAFF.

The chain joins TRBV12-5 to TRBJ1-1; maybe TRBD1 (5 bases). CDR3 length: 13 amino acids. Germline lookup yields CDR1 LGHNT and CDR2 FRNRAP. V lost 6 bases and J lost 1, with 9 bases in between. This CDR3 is CASGLGRNTEAFF. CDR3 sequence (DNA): TGTGCTAGTGGGCTGGGGCGGAACACTGAAGCTTTCTTT.

The CDR3 bases are TGTGCCAGCACCCCGGACTATTACACCGGGGAGCTGTTTTTT. Protein: CASTPDYYTGELFF. The gene calls are TRBV14 and TRBJ2-2, with D maybe TRBD2 (6 bases). This CDR3 has 14 residues. Germline V gene sequence: CDR1 SGHDN, CDR2 FVKESK. V was trimmed by 7 bases and J by 3 bases, leaving 12 bases between them.

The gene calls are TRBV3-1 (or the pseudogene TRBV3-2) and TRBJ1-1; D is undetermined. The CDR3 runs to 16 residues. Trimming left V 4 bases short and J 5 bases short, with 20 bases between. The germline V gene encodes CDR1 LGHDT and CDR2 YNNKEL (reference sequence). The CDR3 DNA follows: TGTGCCAGCAGCCTCCGAACCGGGGATGTTGATACTGAAGCTTTCTTT. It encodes CASSLRTGDVDTEAFF.

In DNA form, the CDR3 reads TGTGCCAGCAGCCTAAGACTAGCGGGAGGGCGTGAGCAGTTCTTC. Translated, it gives CASSLRLAGGREQFF. The gene calls are TRBV27 and TRBJ2-1, with 14 bases matching TRBD2. CDR1 is MNHEY, CDR2 SMNVEV, per germline (reference sequence). The V gene end was trimmed by 6 bases and the J gene end by 9 bases; junction bases not matched to a gene: 7. This CDR3 is 15 amino acids long.

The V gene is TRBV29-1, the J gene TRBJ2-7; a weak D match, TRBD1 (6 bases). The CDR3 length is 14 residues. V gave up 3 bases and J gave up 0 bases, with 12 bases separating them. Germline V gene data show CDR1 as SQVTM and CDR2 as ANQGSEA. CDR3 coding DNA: TGCAGCGTTGACGCCGGGACATCCTCCTACGAGCAGTACTTC. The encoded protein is CSVDAGTSSYEQYF.

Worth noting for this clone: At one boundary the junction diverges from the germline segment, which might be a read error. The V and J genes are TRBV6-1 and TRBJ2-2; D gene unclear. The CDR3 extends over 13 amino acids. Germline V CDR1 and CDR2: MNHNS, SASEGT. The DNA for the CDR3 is TGTGCCAGCATTGAAGGGCAGACCGGGGAGCTGTTTTTT. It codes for CASIEGQTGELFF.

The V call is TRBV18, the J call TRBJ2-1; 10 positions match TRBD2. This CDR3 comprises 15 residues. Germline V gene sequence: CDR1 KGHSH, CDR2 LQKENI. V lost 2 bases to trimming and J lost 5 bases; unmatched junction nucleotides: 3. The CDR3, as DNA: TGTGCCAGCTCACCAAAACTAGCGGGAAACAATGAGCAGTTCTTC. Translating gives CASSPKLAGNNEQFF.

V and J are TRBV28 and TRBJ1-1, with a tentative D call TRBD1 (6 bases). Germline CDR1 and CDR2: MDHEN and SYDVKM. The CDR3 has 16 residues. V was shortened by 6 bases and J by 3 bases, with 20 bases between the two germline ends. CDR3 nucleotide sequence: TGTGCCAGCAGGACAGGTGGGGGGGCCGGGGACACTGAAGCTTTCTTT. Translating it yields CASRTGGGAGDTEAFF.

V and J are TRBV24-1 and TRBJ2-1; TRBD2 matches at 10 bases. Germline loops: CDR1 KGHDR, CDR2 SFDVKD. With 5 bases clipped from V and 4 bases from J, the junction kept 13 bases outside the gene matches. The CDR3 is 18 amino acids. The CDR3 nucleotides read TGTGCCACCAGTGGTTCACCTAAGCGGGAGGGCCGGTACAATGAGCAGTTCTTC. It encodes CATSGSPKREGRYNEQFF.

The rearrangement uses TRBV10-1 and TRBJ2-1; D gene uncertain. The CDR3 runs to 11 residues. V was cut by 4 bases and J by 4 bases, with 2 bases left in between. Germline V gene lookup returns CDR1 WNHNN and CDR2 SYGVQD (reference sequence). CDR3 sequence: CASSAYNEQFF. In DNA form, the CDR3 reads TGCGCCAGCAGTGCTTACAATGAGCAGTTCTTC.

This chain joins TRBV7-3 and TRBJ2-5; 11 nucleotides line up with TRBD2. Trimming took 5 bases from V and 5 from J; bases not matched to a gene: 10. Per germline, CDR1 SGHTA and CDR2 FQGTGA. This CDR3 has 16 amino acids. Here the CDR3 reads CASSKTSGTGGETQYF. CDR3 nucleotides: TGTGCCAGCAGCAAGACTAGCGGGACTGGGGGTGAGACCCAGTACTTC.

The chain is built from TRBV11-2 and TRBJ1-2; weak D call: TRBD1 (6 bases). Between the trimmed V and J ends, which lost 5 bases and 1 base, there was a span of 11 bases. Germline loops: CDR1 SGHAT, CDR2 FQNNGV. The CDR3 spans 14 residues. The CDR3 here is CASSRTEGNYGYTF. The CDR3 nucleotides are TGTGCCAGCAGCCGGACAGAGGGTAACTATGGCTACACCTTC.

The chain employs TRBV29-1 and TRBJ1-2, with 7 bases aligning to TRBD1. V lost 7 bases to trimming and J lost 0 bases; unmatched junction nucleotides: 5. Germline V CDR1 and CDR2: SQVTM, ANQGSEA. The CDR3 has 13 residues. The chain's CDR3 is CSARGQTNYGYTF. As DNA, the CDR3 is TGCAGCGCTAGGGGACAGACTAACTATGGCTACACCTTC.

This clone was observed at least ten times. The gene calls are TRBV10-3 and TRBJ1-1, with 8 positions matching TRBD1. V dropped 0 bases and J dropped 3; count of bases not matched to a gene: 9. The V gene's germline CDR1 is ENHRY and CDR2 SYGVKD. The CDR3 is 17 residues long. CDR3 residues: CAISESVAGGMDTEAFF. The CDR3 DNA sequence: TGTGCCATCAGTGAGTCGGTGGCAGGGGGCATGGACACTGAAGCTTTCTTT.

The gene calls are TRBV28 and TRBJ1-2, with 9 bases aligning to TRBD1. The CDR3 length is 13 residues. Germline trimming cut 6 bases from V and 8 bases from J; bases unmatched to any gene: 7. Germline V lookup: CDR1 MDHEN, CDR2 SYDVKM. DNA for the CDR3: TGTGCCAGCAGACTACAGGGGGCAATGGGCTACACCTTC. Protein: CASRLQGAMGYTF.